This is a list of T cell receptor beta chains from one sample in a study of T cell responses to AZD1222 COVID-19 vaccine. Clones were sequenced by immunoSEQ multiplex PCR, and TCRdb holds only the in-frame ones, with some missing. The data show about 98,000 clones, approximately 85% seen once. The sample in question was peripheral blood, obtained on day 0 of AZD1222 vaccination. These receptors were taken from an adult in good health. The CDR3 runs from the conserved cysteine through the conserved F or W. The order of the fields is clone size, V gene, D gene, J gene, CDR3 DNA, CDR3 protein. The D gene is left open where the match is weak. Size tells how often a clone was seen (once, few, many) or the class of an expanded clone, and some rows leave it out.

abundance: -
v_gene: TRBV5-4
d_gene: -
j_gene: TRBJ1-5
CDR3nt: TGTGCCGTCCAAAGGGATGTCGGACAGCCCCAGCATTTT
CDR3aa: CAVQRDVGQPQHF

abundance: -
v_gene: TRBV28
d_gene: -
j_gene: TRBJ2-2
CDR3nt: TGTGCCAGCAATTTAGGGGAGTTCGGGGAGCTGTTTTTT
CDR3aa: CASNLGEFGELFF

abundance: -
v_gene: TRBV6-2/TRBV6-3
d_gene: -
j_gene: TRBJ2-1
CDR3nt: TGTGCCAGCAGTTACTCGATGCTATACTGGGATGAGCAGTTCTTC
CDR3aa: CASSYSMLYWDEQFF

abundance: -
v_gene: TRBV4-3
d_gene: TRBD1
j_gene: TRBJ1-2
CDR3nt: TGCGCCAGCAGCCGGGACAGGGGGCAAAGCTATGGCTACACCTTC
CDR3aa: CASSRDRGQSYGYTF

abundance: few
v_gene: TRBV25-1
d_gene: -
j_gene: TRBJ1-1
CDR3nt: TGTGCCAGCAGGGGGGGGGCCCTAACGGAAGCTTTCTTT
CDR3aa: CASRGGALTEAFF

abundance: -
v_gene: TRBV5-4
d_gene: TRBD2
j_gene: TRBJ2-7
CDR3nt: TGTGCCAGCAGCTTGGCGGGGGGAGGGGCTTCTAGAGAGCAGTACTTC
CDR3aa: CASSLAGGGASREQYF

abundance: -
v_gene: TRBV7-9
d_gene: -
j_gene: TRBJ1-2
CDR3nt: TGTGCCAGCAGCTTATATCTGGCTGGCTACACCTTC
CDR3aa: CASSLYLAGYTF

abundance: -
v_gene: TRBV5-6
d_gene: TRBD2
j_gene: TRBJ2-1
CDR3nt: TGTGCCAGCAGCTTGGCCCTGGGACTAGCGGGGAACAACAATGAGCAGTTCTTC
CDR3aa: CASSLALGLAGNNNEQFF

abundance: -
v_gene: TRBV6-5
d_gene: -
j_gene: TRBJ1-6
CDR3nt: TGTGCCAGCAGTCCAGGGGTGGATTCACCCCTCCACTTT
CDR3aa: CASSPGVDSPLHF

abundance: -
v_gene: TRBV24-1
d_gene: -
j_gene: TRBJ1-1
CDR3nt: TGTGCCACCAGATCGGACATGCCGGGAACTGAAGCTTTCTTT
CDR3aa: CATRSDMPGTEAFF

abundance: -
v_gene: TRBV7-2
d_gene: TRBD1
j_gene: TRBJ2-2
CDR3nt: TGTGCCAGCAGCTCGGGACAGATCACCGGGGAGCTGTTTTTT
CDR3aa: CASSSGQITGELFF

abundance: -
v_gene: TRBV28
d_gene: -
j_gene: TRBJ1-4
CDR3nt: TGTGCCAGCGGACTCACAGGGAAGGAGGAAAAACTGTTTTTT
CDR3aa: CASGLTGKEEKLFF

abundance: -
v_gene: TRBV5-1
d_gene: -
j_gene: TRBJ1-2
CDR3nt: TGCGCCAGCAGCTTGGCAGAGAACTATGGCTACACCTTC
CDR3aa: CASSLAENYGYTF

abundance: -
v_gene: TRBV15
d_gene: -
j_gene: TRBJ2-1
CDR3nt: TGTGCCACCAGTGGGCGGGGATCCTACAATGAGCAGTTCTTC
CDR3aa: CATSGRGSYNEQFF

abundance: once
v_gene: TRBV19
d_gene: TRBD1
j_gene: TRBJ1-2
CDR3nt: TGTGCCAGTAGCGAGACAGGGAACTATGGCTACACCTTC
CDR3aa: CASSETGNYGYTF

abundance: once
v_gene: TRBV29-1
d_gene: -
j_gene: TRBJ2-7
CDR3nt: TGCAGCGTTGTGAGCGGGACAGTCCACGAGCAGTACTTC
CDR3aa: CSVVSGTVHEQYF

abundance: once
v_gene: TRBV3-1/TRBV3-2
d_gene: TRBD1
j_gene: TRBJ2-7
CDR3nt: TGTGCCAGCAGCCAAGATTGGGACAGGGGGCAGGACGAGCAGTACTTC
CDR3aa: CASSQDWDRGQDEQYF

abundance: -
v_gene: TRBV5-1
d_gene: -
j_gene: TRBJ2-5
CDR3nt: TGCGCCAGCCAGAGAACAGAGACCCAGTACTTC
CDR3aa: CASQRTETQYF

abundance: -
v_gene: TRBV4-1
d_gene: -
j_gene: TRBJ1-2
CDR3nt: TGCGCCAGCAGCCAAGAGCCGGGCCTAAGAGGCGGCTACACCTTC
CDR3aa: CASSQEPGLRGGYTF

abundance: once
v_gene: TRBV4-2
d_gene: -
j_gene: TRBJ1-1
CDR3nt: TGTGCCAGCAGCCAAGATTGGTCCGCAAGGGGAGGCACTGAAGCTTTCTTT
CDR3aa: CASSQDWSARGGTEAFF

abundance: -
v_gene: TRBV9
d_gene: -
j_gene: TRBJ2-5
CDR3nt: TGTGCCAGCAGCGCCTACGACTTGGATGGGACCCAGTACTTC
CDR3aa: CASSAYDLDGTQYF

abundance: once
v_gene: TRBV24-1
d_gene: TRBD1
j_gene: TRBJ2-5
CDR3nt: TGTGCCACCAGTGGAGGGACAGGGCTGGAGACCCAGTACTTC
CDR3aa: CATSGGTGLETQYF

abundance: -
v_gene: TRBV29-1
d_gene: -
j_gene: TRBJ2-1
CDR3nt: TGCAGCGTTGTCATGGCAGGGGTAAATGAGCAGTTCTTC
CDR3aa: CSVVMAGVNEQFF

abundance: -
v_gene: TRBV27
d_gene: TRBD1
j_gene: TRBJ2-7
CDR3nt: TGTGCCAGCAGTTTAGATGGGGAGACAGGGCGCCCCTACGAGCAGTACTTC
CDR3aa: CASSLDGETGRPYEQYF

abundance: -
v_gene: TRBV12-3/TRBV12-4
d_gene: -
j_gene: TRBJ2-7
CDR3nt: TGTGCCAGCAGTAGCGGCCACTACGAGCAGTACTTC
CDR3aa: CASSSGHYEQYF

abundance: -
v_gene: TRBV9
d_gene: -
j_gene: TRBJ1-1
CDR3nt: TGTGCCAGCAGCAAACTGGGGCGCGGGGCCACTGAAGCTTTCTTT
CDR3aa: CASSKLGRGATEAFF

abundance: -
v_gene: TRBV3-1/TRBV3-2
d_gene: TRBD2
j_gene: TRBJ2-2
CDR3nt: TGTGCCAGCAGACGGGAGGGCCTGAGTGGGAACACCGGGGAGCTGTTTTTT
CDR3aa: CASRREGLSGNTGELFF

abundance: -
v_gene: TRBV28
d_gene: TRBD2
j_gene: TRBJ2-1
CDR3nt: TGTGCCAGCAGTTCCGGCGGGGCGGGAGGGCGTAGTGAGCAGTTCTTC
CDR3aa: CASSSGGAGGRSEQFF

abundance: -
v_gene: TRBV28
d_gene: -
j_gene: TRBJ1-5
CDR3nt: TGTGCCAGCTCTGGTGGGAATCAGCCCCAGCATTTT
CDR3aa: CASSGGNQPQHF

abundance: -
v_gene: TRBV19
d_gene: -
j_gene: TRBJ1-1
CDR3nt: TGTGCCAGTAGTATTAGTCAGGGCCCGAGGAGGACTGAAGCTTTCTTT
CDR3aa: CASSISQGPRRTEAFF

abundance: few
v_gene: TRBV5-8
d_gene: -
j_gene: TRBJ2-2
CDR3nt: TGTGCCAGCAGCGGGCGGGCAGGGAGAACCGGGGAGCTGTTTTTT
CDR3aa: CASSGRAGRTGELFF

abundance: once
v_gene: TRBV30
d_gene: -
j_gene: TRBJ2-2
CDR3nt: TGTGCCTGGAGTATTTCGTTAGGACAGTCAGCCGGGGAGCTGTTTTTT
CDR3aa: CAWSISLGQSAGELFF

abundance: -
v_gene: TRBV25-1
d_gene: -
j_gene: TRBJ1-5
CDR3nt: TGTGCCAGCAGTGGGGGTGTTGATCGGCCCCAGCATTTT
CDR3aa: CASSGGVDRPQHF

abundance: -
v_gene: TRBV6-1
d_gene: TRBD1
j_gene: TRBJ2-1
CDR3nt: TGTGCCAGCAGTGCAGGACAGGGGTGGCCCTACAATGAGCAGTTCTTC
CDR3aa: CASSAGQGWPYNEQFF

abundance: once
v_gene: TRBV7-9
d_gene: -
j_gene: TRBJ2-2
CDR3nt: TGTGCCAGCAGCCTAGAGGGGACCGGGGAGCTGTTTTTT
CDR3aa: CASSLEGTGELFF

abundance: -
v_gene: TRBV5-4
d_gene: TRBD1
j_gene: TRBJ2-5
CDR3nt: TGTGCCAGCAACCTCGGGACAGCCCAAGAGACCCAGTACTTC
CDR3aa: CASNLGTAQETQYF

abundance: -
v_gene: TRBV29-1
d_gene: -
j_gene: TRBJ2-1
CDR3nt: TGCAGCGTCCCGACATGGTCGAATGAGCAGTTCTTC
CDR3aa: CSVPTWSNEQFF